One and the same sample provided the 21 T cell receptor beta chains below, sequenced in a study of T cell responses to AZD1222 COVID-19 vaccine. Sequenced by immunoSEQ multiplex PCR; TCRdb stores in-frame clones only, minus some. The table records 70,000 to 75,000 clones, over 70% of them present only once. The sample consisted of peripheral blood, taken 28 days after the second AZD1222 dose. The receptors were sampled from an adult who received the AZD1222 COVID-19 vaccine.

The V and J genes are TRBV18 and TRBJ2-7; D is ambiguous. V lost 2 bases, J lost 6 bases, and 11 bases lay in between. CDR1 and CDR2 (germline): KGHSH, LQKENI. There are 13 residues in the CDR3. The CDR3 spells CASSPSSSREQYF. The CDR3 DNA reads as TGTGCCAGCTCACCAAGCTCCTCTCGCGAGCAGTACTTC.

The rearrangement links TRBV27 to TRBJ1-2; D gene uncertain. This CDR3 region has 13 residues. Trimming shortened V by 0 bases and J by 5 bases, and 7 bases separated the two germline ends. From germline, CDR1 is MNHEY and CDR2 SMNVEV (reference sequence). CDR3 residues: CASSLSPGYGYTF. As DNA, the CDR3 is TGTGCCAGCAGTTTATCCCCGGGATATGGCTACACCTTC.

The chain combines TRBV28 with TRBJ1-5; D not resolved. V was clipped by 6 bases and J by 0 bases, with 3 bases between them. The CDR3 is 12 residues long. Germline V lookup: CDR1 MDHEN, CDR2 SYDVKM. The CDR3 region is CASRGSNQPQHF. The CDR3 nucleotides are TGTGCCAGCAGGGGTAGCAATCAGCCCCAGCATTTT.

This clone was seen just once. The chain has TRBV7-2 and TRBJ2-2; D uncertain. Between the trimmed V and J ends, which lost 7 bases and 2 bases, there was a span of 11 bases. The CDR3 sequence is 14 residues long. Looked up from germline, CDR1 is SGHTA and CDR2 is FQGNSA. CDR3 bases: TGTGCCAGCAAAGGGTTGGGTAACACCGGGGAGCTGTTTTTT. Protein product: CASKGLGNTGELFF. The whole variable domain, filled in from reference TRBV7-2 and TRBJ2-2, reads GAGVSQSPSNKVTEKGKDVELRCDPISGHTALYWYRQSLGQGLEFLIYFQGNSAPDKSGLPSDRFSAERTGGSVSTLTIQRTQQEDSAVYLCASKGLGNTGELFFGEGSRLTVL.

The J gene is TRBJ1-2, the V gene TRBV6-5; 7 bases fit TRBD1. Trimming took 5 bases from V and 8 from J; bases not matched to a gene: 14. Germline-derived CDR1 and CDR2 are MNHEY and SVGAGI. The CDR3 is 15 residues long. The CDR3 spells CASSQGQIGRQGYTF. The CDR3, as DNA: TGTGCCAGCAGTCAGGGACAGATCGGGCGTCAAGGCTACACCTTC.

The chain carries TRBV14 and TRBJ2-7; 8 bases fit TRBD1. V gave up 8 bases and J gave up 4 bases; unmatched junction bases: 1. From germline, CDR1 is SGHDN and CDR2 FVKESK. The CDR3 consists of 11 residues. For the CDR3, the DNA is TGTGCCAGCGGACAGGGATACGAGCAGTACTTC. Protein sequence: CASGQGYEQYF.

The chain has TRBV9 and TRBJ2-7; 9 bases are shared with TRBD1. The germline gives CDR1 SGDLS, CDR2 YYNGEE. The CDR3 is made up of 14 amino acids. The ends lost 0 bases at V and 7 bases at J; junction bases unmatched: 5. CDR3 DNA sequence: TGTGCCAGCAGCGTAGTCCCAGGGACAGGGGAGCAGTACTTC. Translating gives CASSVVPGTGEQYF.

The chain uses TRBV6-5 and TRBJ2-7; tentatively, D is TRBD2 (5 bases). Germline V lookup: CDR1 MNHEY, CDR2 SVGAGI. This CDR3 comprises 14 residues. Trimming took 0 bases from V and 7 from J, leaving 13 bases between them. The CDR3 nucleotides read TGTGCCAGCAGTTACTCGACGGCTAGCAAGGAGCAGTACTTC. It yields the protein CASSYSTASKEQYF.

The chain uses TRBV6-2 or TRBV6-3 and TRBJ2-1, with D perhaps matching TRBD2 (5 bases). This CDR3 is 13 amino acids long. V was clipped by 4 bases and J by 6 bases, with 10 bases between them. CDR1 MNHEY and CDR2 SVGEGT come from the germline V gene. This CDR3 reads CASSSESGNEQFF. In DNA, the CDR3 is TGTGCCAGCAGTTCCGAGAGCGGCAATGAGCAGTTCTTC.

This clone was counted a few times. The chain couples TRBV9 to TRBJ2-3, with a possible D match to TRBD1 (6 bases). Germline V CDR1 and CDR2: SGDLS, YYNGEE. V lost 4 bases to trimming and J lost 2 bases, with 17 bases between them. The CDR3 totals 16 residues. CDR3: CASSPRGGGNTDTQYF. For the CDR3, the DNA is TGTGCCAGCAGCCCGCGAGGTGGGGGCAACACAGATACGCAGTATTTT. The whole variable domain, remainder taken from reference TRBV9 and TRBJ2-3, is DSGVTQTPKHLITATGQRVTLRCSPRSGDLSVYWYQQSLDQGLQFLIQYYNGEERAKGNILERFSAQQFPDLHSELNLSSLELGDSALYFCASSPRGGGNTDTQYFGPGTRLTVL.

This rearrangement joins TRBV4-2 to TRBJ2-1; D is unclear. V lost 1 base, J lost 4 bases, and 8 bases lay in between. Germline values: CDR1 LGHNA, CDR2 YNFKEQ. The CDR3 covers 14 residues. CDR3 amino acids: CASSQVEGYNEQFF. The CDR3 nucleotides read TGTGCCAGCAGCCAAGTGGAAGGTTACAATGAGCAGTTCTTC.

This rearrangement joins TRBV28 to TRBJ2-1; the match to TRBD2 covers 9 bases. The CDR3 sequence is 15 residues long. Unmatched junction bases numbered 9, after V lost 6 bases and J lost 6 bases. Germline V gene data show CDR1 as MDHEN and CDR2 as SYDVKM. The CDR3 DNA reads as TGTGCCAGCAGCAAGAGCGGGAGGATTCCCAATGAGCAGTTCTTC. Protein product: CASSKSGRIPNEQFF. The complete variable domain, with remaining parts taken from reference TRBV28 and TRBJ2-1, reads DVKVTQSSRYLVKRTGEKVFLECVQDMDHENMFWYRQDPGLGLRLIYFSYDVKMKEKGDIPEGYSVSREKKERFSLILESASTNQTSMYLCASSKSGRIPNEQFFGPGTRLTVL.

The rearrangement joins TRBV27 to TRBJ2-3, with TRBD2 matching over 7 bases. Germline V CDR1 and CDR2: MNHEY, SMNVEV (reference sequence). The V and J ends lost 3 bases and 0 bases, in that order; junction bases with no gene match: 3. The CDR3 has 15 amino acids. The CDR3 is CASSFASGSTDTQYF. As DNA, the CDR3 is TGTGCCAGCAGTTTTGCTAGCGGTAGCACAGATACGCAGTATTTT.

CDR3: CASSLVPGRTEAFF. As DNA, the CDR3 is TGTGCCAGCAGCTTAGTACCGGGGAGGACTGAAGCTTTCTTT. The gene calls are TRBV7-9 and TRBJ1-1; D not resolved. The ends were cut back, 1 base at V and 5 bases at J, with 11 bases in the middle. Looked up from germline, CDR1 is SEHNR and CDR2 is FQNEAQ (reference sequence). The CDR3 runs 14 residues.

This clone was seen more than once but under ten times. The chain uses TRBV19 and TRBJ2-5, with D tentatively TRBD1 or TRBD2 (5 bases each). CDR3 length: 13 residues. CDR1 is LNHDA and CDR2 is SQIVND in the germline V gene (reference sequence). Trimming shortened V by 3 bases and J by 5 bases, and 10 bases separated the two germline ends. CDR3 protein: CASSIGTHETQYF. The DNA for the CDR3 is TGTGCCAGTAGTATTGGGACGCACGAGACCCAGTACTTC.

The gene calls are TRBV7-9 and TRBJ2-7, with TRBD2 matching over 7 bases. The germline V gene has CDR1 SEHNR and CDR2 FQNEAQ (reference sequence). The J segment lost 9 bases and the V segment lost 1 base, leaving 3 bases of the junction unmatched. This CDR3 is built from 12 residues. Here the CDR3 reads CASSLGEGLQYF. The DNA of the CDR3 is TGTGCCAGCAGCTTAGGGGAGGGGCTGCAGTACTTC.

This CDR3 is CASSKPRTQSYEQYF. CDR3 DNA sequence: TGTGCCAGCAGCAAACCCCGGACACAGTCCTACGAGCAGTACTTC. The chain uses TRBV6-5 and TRBJ2-7; weak D call: TRBD1 (5 bases). Trimming stripped 6 bases from V and 1 base from J, with 16 bases between. Germline-derived CDR1 and CDR2 are MNHEY and SVGAGI. This CDR3 is 15 amino acids long.

The chain couples TRBV7-8 to TRBJ2-5; TRBD1 aligns across 10 bases. J lost 5 bases, V lost 5 bases, and 8 bases had no gene match. The CDR3 is 15 residues long. The germline V gene has CDR1 SGHVS and CDR2 FQNEAQ. The CDR3 is CASSPGTGAGETQYF. CDR3 DNA: TGTGCCAGCAGCCCCGGGACAGGGGCGGGTGAGACCCAGTACTTC. The full variable domain, with the rest looked up from reference TRBV7-8 and TRBJ2-5, is GAGVSQSPRYKVAKRGQDVALRCDPISGHVSLFWYQQALGQGPEFLTYFQNEAQLDKSGLPSDRFFAERPEGSVSTLKIQRTQQEDSAVYLCASSPGTGAGETQYFGPGTRLLVL.

J is TRBJ2-7 and V is TRBV30; 10 nucleotides line up with TRBD1. This CDR3 comprises 15 residues. In germline, CDR1 is GTSNPN, CDR2 SVGIG (reference sequence). The V and J ends lost 0 bases and 4 bases, in that order; junction bases with no gene match: 6. CDR3 loop: CAWSVPGQGFYEQYF. DNA of the CDR3: TGTGCCTGGAGTGTACCGGGACAGGGGTTTTACGAGCAGTACTTC.

The chain combines TRBV5-4 with TRBJ2-1; 8 bases fit TRBD2. This CDR3 spans 12 amino acids. Germline V lookup: CDR1 SGHNT, CDR2 YYREEE (reference sequence). The V and J ends lost 8 bases and 10 bases, in that order; junction bases with no gene match: 8. The DNA of the CDR3 is TGTGCCAGGACTAGCGCTAGCGGCGAGCAGTTCTTC. Protein sequence: CARTSASGEQFF.

This chain joins TRBV28 and TRBJ2-3, with D perhaps TRBD2 (6 bases). Germline V CDR1 and CDR2: MDHEN, SYDVKM. Trimming stripped 2 bases from V and 0 bases from J, with 9 bases between. This CDR3 is built from 15 residues. CDR3 sequence: CASSLAAGSTDTQYF. The CDR3 coding sequence is TGTGCCAGCAGTTTAGCGGCGGGGAGCACAGATACGCAGTATTTT.